The sequence of this T cell receptor (beta chain) was determined in a study of T cells in tumors after PD-1 blockade. Germline CDR1 and CDR2: KGHDR and SFDVKD. V dropped 0 bases and J dropped 4 bases, with 12 bases sitting between them. The CDR3 runs 16 residues. Generated by immunoSEQ multiplex PCR, the TCRdb table keeps only in-frame clones and is missing some. The sample has about 25,000 clones; roughly four fifths are singletons. The table lists this clone with a count of one. The material was PBMCs, obtained after anti-PD-1 treatment. The clonotype was recovered from a human donor with basal cell carcinoma. The chain combines TRBV24-1 with TRBJ2-1, with a possible D match to TRBD2 (7 bases). In DNA form, the CDR3 reads TGTGCCACCAGTGATTTGAGGGGGGGGGCTTACAATGAGCAGTTCTTC. Translated: CATSDLRGGAYNEQFF.